Below, one T cell receptor beta chain is given with its context. Its antigen is undetermined. These data are taken from a study of blood T cells in healthy people across ages. As for the study in general: Per two T cells, template switching captured roughly one barcoded beta molecule.

Study-wide results and caveats: Per million T cells, TCR beta diversity dropped roughly linearly as age increased.

V lost 2 bases to trimming and J lost 4 bases; unmatched junction nucleotides: 7. Germline V gene sequence: CDR1 SGHAT, CDR2 FQNNGV. The CDR3 spans 17 residues. The authors ran a second PCR of about 7 to 12 cycles using a sample-barcoded 5' primer and a J-beta primer mix. Per-sample output comprised a minimum of 2.5 million paired-end reads containing CDR3. TCRdb processed the 5' RACE reads anew with MiXCR; each CDR3 protein has one entry. The table lists 660,000 or so distinct CDR3 sequences, roughly 58% of them singletons. The chain joins TRBV11-2 to TRBJ2-6; 8 positions match TRBD2. This clonotype originated in a man aged 60 to 69 in good health. The specimen was blood. This chain's CDR3 is CASSLRGGATGANVLTF. CDR3 coding DNA: TGTGCCAGCAGCTTACGGGGGGGAGCGACCGGGGCCAACGTCCTGACTTTC.